This T cell receptor (beta chain) derives from a study of blood T cell repertoires in COVID-19. The wider study: The United States, Italy and Spain provided the acute and convalescent COVID-19 samples. From T cells, B-cell-depleted T cells, or PBMCs came the material, which was cDNA or gDNA.

TCRdb's table, derived via immunoSEQ multiplex PCR, lists solely in-frame clones and lacks some. The sample carries 150,000 to 200,000 clones, 86% recorded once. Germline V gene sequence: CDR1 SGDLS, CDR2 YYNGEE. This CDR3 is 16 amino acids long. The V gene lost 0 bases and the J gene lost 4 bases, with 13 bases spanning the gap. The receptor was derived from a man younger than 30 with acute or convalescent COVID-19. The sequencing sample was made of peripheral blood. The chain recombines TRBV9 with TRBJ2-2; D remains ambiguous. The CDR3 region has the DNA TGTGCCAGCAGCGTAGCTAACAGCCGAAGCACCGGGGAGCTGTTTTTT. This sequence encodes CASSVANSRSTGELFF.